Below are 21 T cell receptor beta chains sequenced from a single sample in a study of cytomegalovirus exposure and HLA in healthy donors. The study ran its PCR with 60 Vbeta and 13 Jbeta primers. TCRdb's copy holds only in-frame clones and misses some; the assay was immunoSEQ multiplex PCR. The sample has approximately 170,000 clones, 65% to 85% seen once; the top ten hold over 2.5%. The specimen was PBMCs. The receptor source for this set is a woman aged 40 to 55 in good health and CMV-seropositive.

This chain connects TRBV7-8 to TRBJ2-1, with D tentatively TRBD1 (6 bases). V dropped 5 bases and J dropped 3 bases, with 29 bases sitting between them. This CDR3 has 20 residues. CDR1 is SGHVS and CDR2 is FQNEAQ in the germline V gene. CDR3 loop: CASSRGHRKSVGGFYNEQFF. The CDR3 nucleotides are TGTGCCAGCAGCCGCGGTCACAGAAAGAGCGTTGGGGGCTTCTACAATGAGCAGTTCTTC. The full variable domain, with the rest looked up from reference TRBV7-8 and TRBJ2-1, is GAGVSQSPRYKVAKRGQDVALRCDPISGHVSLFWYQQALGQGPEFLTYFQNEAQLDKSGLPSDRFFAERPEGSVSTLKIQRTQQEDSAVYLCASSRGHRKSVGGFYNEQFFGPGTRLTVL.

The CDR3 DNA sequence: TGTGCCACCAGCACCGACAGGGGGAGCACAGATACGCAGTATTTT. This sequence encodes CATSTDRGSTDTQYF. The gene calls are TRBV15 and TRBJ2-3, with 9 bases that match TRBD1. The germline V gene encodes CDR1 LNHNV and CDR2 YYDKDF (reference sequence). This CDR3 contains 15 residues. J was trimmed by 0 bases and V by 4 bases; bases with no gene match: 2. Filled out from reference TRBV15 and TRBJ2-3, the complete variable domain reads DAMVIQNPRYQVTQFGKPVTLSCSQTLNHNVMYWYQQKSSQAPKLLFHYYDKDFNNEADTPDNFQSRRPNTSFCFLDIRSPGLGDTAMYLCATSTDRGSTDTQYFGPGTRLTVL.

The chain is built from TRBV7-9 and TRBJ2-5, with 8 bases fitting TRBD1. Germline V gives CDR1 SEHNR, CDR2 FQNEAQ (reference sequence). Unmatched junction bases numbered 6, after V lost 2 bases and J lost 4 bases. The CDR3 is made up of 15 amino acids. Here the CDR3 reads CASSLQTGGGETQYF. The CDR3 coding sequence is TGTGCCAGCAGCTTACAAACAGGGGGAGGAGAGACCCAGTACTTC.

This chain uses TRBV6-1 with TRBJ2-7; 9 nucleotides match TRBD2. Unmatched junction bases numbered 11, after V lost 3 bases and J lost 2 bases. The CDR3 is 17 amino acids. CDR1 is MNHNS, CDR2 SASEGT, per germline. CDR3 bases: TGTGCCAGCAGTGATTTAGCGGGGGCCTCCCTTGCCTACGAGCAGTACTTC. It encodes CASSDLAGASLAYEQYF.

This rearrangement joins TRBV15 to TRBJ2-3; 8 bases map to TRBD2. The trim removed 3 bases at V and 4 bases at J, leaving 6 bases unmatched. CDR3 length: 15 amino acids. CDR1 LNHNV and CDR2 YYDKDF come from the germline V gene (reference sequence). CDR3 nucleotide sequence: TGTGCCACCAGCAGTGCGGGAGGTGTTTCAGATACGCAGTATTTT. This codes for CATSSAGGVSDTQYF.

V usage is TRBV19 and J usage is TRBJ2-1; D unclear. The CDR3 sequence is 14 residues long. The V and J ends lost 0 bases and 3 bases respectively, with 6 bases between them. Germline assignment: CDR1 LNHDA and CDR2 SQIVND (reference sequence). CDR3 loop: CASSIDSSYNEQFF. The CDR3 nucleotides are TGTGCCAGTAGTATAGATTCTAGCTACAATGAGCAGTTCTTC.

The V gene is TRBV5-1, the J gene TRBJ1-2; 7 nucleotides align to TRBD1. Germline V gene sequence: CDR1 SGHRS, CDR2 YFSETQ. The CDR3 sequence is 14 residues long. J was trimmed by 0 bases and V by 4 bases; bases with no gene match: 3. The CDR3 region has the DNA TGCGCCAGCAGCGACAGGGAGGCTAACTATGGCTACACCTTC. Translating it yields CASSDREANYGYTF. Based on the CDR3 plus reference TRBV5-1 and TRBJ1-2, the full variable domain is KAGVTQTPRYLIKTRGQQVTLSCSPISGHRSVSWYQQTPGQGLQFLFEYFSETQRNKGNFPGRFSGRQFSNSRSEMNVSTLELGDSALYLCASSDREANYGYTFGSGTRLTVV.

The rearrangement links TRBV30 to TRBJ2-1, with 10 bases lining up with TRBD2. The germline CDR1 and CDR2 sequences are GTSNPN and SVGIG (reference sequence). The CDR3 consists of 13 residues. Unmatched junction bases numbered 6, after V lost 0 bases and J lost 13 bases. The CDR3 loop reads CAWSVLAGVPQFF. CDR3 sequence (DNA): TGTGCCTGGAGTGTTCTAGCGGGGGTACCACAGTTCTTC.

This clone came up a few times. V usage is TRBV5-8 and J usage is TRBJ1-5, with D possibly being TRBD1 (5 bases). CDR1 SGHTS and CDR2 YDEGEE come from the germline V gene. With 0 bases removed from V and 1 base from J, the gap between germline ends came to 11 bases. The CDR3 has 16 amino acids. In DNA, the CDR3 is TGTGCCAGCAGCTTGGGGGCAGGACAAAGCAATCAGCCCCAGCATTTT. Its protein product is CASSLGAGQSNQPQHF.

This clone was recorded only once. V is TRBV28 and J is TRBJ2-3; 7 bases fit TRBD1. The CDR3 runs to 16 residues. Germline trimming cut 1 base from V and 4 bases from J; bases unmatched to any gene: 8. CDR1 is MDHEN, CDR2 SYDVKM, per germline. The CDR3: CASSLSVGGRADTQYF. The CDR3 DNA sequence: TGTGCCAGCAGTTTATCGGTAGGGGGCCGCGCAGATACGCAGTATTTT.

In its sample, this clone was seen once. The gene calls are TRBV7-2 and TRBJ2-5; 12 positions agree with TRBD2. In germline, CDR1 is SGHTA, CDR2 FQGNSA. The CDR3 covers 16 residues. V lost 3 bases and J lost 1; bases outside the gene matches: 3. CDR3: CASSLGLAGPQETQYF. CDR3 nucleotides: TGTGCCAGCAGCTTGGGACTAGCGGGTCCCCAAGAGACCCAGTACTTC.

The J gene is TRBJ2-5, the V gene TRBV5-1; 7 bases map to TRBD1. CDR1 SGHRS and CDR2 YFSETQ come from the germline V gene. V lost 0 bases, J lost 4 bases, and 6 bases stayed unmatched. CDR3 length equals 15 residues. The CDR3 DNA reads as TGCGCCAGCAGCTTGGCAACAGGGGAAGGAGAGACCCAGTACTTC. Its protein product is CASSLATGEGETQYF.

As DNA, the CDR3 is TGTGCCAGCAGCTTCCGGGACAGCCACTCTGGGGCCAACGTCCTGACTTTC. Translating gives CASSFRDSHSGANVLTF. The chain couples TRBV7-6 to TRBJ2-6; TRBD1 aligns across 7 bases. Germline CDR1 SGHVS, CDR2 FNYEAQ. The CDR3 is made up of 17 amino acids. Trimming took 3 bases from V and 0 from J; bases not matched to a gene: 5.

The chain links TRBV5-4 to TRBJ2-5; TRBD1 might be the D (5 bases). Gene TRBJ2-7 matches the end of the DNA better, so the J call may be wrong. Germline values: CDR1 SGHNT, CDR2 YYREEE (reference sequence). The CDR3 has 15 amino acids. The CDR3: CASSLWAGSTYEQYF. CDR3 nucleotide sequence: TGTGCCAGCAGCTTGTGGGCAGGGTCTACCTACGAGCAGTACTTC.

This chain connects TRBV9 to TRBJ1-2; 7 bases match TRBD1. The CDR3 totals 14 residues. J was trimmed by 11 bases and V by 0 bases; bases with no gene match: 10. Germline CDR1 and CDR2: SGDLS and YYNGEE. DNA for the CDR3: TGTGCCAGCAGCGTAGCTTCAGGGGGAGTCCTTTACACCTTC. It encodes CASSVASGGVLYTF.

V is TRBV6-5 and J is TRBJ1-6, with D perhaps TRBD1 (6 bases). CDR1 and CDR2 (germline): MNHEY, SVGAGI. The CDR3 totals 14 residues. V lost 6 bases, J lost 9 bases, and 15 bases lay in between. The CDR3 region is CASRITGRGSPLHF. CDR3 coding DNA: TGTGCCAGCAGGATAACAGGGAGAGGTTCACCCCTCCACTTT.

The chain links TRBV28 to TRBJ1-2, with D unresolved. The CDR3 length is 12 residues. CDR1 MDHEN and CDR2 SYDVKM come from the germline V gene. Trimming cost V 3 bases and J 4 bases, with 6 bases left between them. CDR3 nucleotide sequence: TGTGCCAGCAGTTTCAGTGTCTATGGCTACACCTTC. Its protein product is CASSFSVYGYTF.

This chain connects TRBV5-4 to TRBJ2-7, with 8 bases identical to TRBD1. The ends lost 4 bases at V and 5 bases at J; junction bases unmatched: 5. The CDR3 has 13 residues. Germline lookup yields CDR1 SGHNT and CDR2 YYREEE (reference sequence). The CDR3 nucleotides read TGTGCCAGCAGCAAACAGACAGGGGACGAGCAGTACTTC. It translates to CASSKQTGDEQYF.

The chain recombines TRBV28 with TRBJ2-5, with TRBD1 matching 9 bases. V trimming: 4 bases; J trimming: 3 bases; junction bases outside the gene matches: 9. Germline-derived CDR1 and CDR2 are MDHEN and SYDVKM. The CDR3 has 16 amino acids. Here the CDR3 reads CASSSVVGTGKETQYF. The CDR3 DNA sequence: TGTGCCAGCAGTTCTGTAGTCGGGACAGGGAAAGAGACCCAGTACTTC.

V is TRBV18 and J is TRBJ1-1; D might be TRBD1 (5 bases). This CDR3 contains 14 residues. The germline V gene has CDR1 KGHSH and CDR2 LQKENI. With 4 bases removed from V and 0 bases from J, the gap between germline ends came to 9 bases. The CDR3 DNA sequence: TGTGCCAGCTCACTTGGGGCCGTGAACACTGAAGCTTTCTTT. Translated, it gives CASSLGAVNTEAFF.

This clone came up once. The V gene is TRBV18, the J gene TRBJ2-2, with 9 bases matching TRBD1. The CDR3 totals 17 residues. Germline values: CDR1 KGHSH, CDR2 LQKENI. With 3 bases clipped from V and 0 bases from J, the junction kept 5 bases outside the gene matches. The CDR3 region is CASSPSQGASNTGELFF. CDR3 DNA: TGTGCCAGCTCACCTTCACAGGGGGCGTCGAACACCGGGGAGCTGTTTTTT.